Listed below are T cell receptor beta chains from one sample, sequenced in a study of T cell responses to AZD1222 COVID-19 vaccine. The assay was immunoSEQ multiplex PCR, and TCRdb's table has in-frame clones only and misses some. The sample lists 90,000 to 130,000 clones, about 87% occurring once. Source: peripheral blood, taken 28 days after the second AZD1222 dose. The receptors were gathered from an adult who received the AZD1222 COVID-19 vaccine. Both conserved end residues are part of each CDR3. Each record gives: V gene, J gene, D gene, clone size, CDR3 protein, CDR3 DNA. The D gene is left open where the match is weak. Some rows have no size entry. The others give once, few or many, or a class for an expanded clone.

>TRBV19|TRBJ1-2|TRBD1|.
CASSNRDRSYGYTF
TGTGCCAGTAGTAACCGGGACAGATCATATGGCTACACCTTC
>TRBV5-1|TRBJ1-3|.|.
CASSGTDSGNTIYF
TGCGCCAGCAGTGGTACGGACTCTGGAAACACCATATATTTT
>TRBV27|TRBJ1-1|.|.
CASFGGVEAFF
TGTGCCAGCTTTGGGGGAGTTGAAGCTTTCTTT
>TRBV5-1|TRBJ2-1|.|.
CASSPTTGLTNNEQFF
TGCGCCAGCAGCCCCACGACAGGACTTACCAACAATGAGCAGTTCTTC
>TRBV19|TRBJ1-5|TRBD1|.
CASSTPGQGPSTQHF
TGTGCCAGTAGTACCCCGGGACAGGGACCGTCAACCCAGCATTTT
>TRBV29-1|TRBJ2-1|.|.
CSARGGRRNEQFF
TGCAGCGCCAGGGGAGGGAGGCGAAATGAGCAGTTCTTC
>TRBV15|TRBJ1-3|TRBD1|.
CATSRDPQRDRVNTIYF
TGTGCCACCAGCAGAGATCCACAGAGGGACAGGGTGAACACCATATATTTT
>TRBV19|TRBJ2-7|TRBD1|.
CASRRGQGSSYEQYF
TGTGCCAGTAGGAGGGGACAGGGAAGCTCCTACGAGCAGTACTTC
>TRBV5-5|TRBJ1-4|.|.
CASSQGLLTTNEKLFF
TGTGCCAGCAGCCAGGGACTTCTCACAACTAATGAAAAACTGTTTTTT
>TRBV20-1|TRBJ2-7|.|.
CSAEDTYEQYF
TGCAGTGCCGAGGACACCTACGAGCAGTACTTC
>TRBV7-9|TRBJ2-3|.|.
CASSLDISTDTQYF
TGTGCCAGCAGCTTAGATATAAGCACAGATACGCAGTATTTT
>TRBV6-6|TRBJ1-1|.|.
CASRGTRNTEAFF
TGTGCCAGCAGAGGGACAAGGAACACTGAAGCTTTCTTT
>TRBV13|TRBJ2-7|TRBD1|.
CASRSTGHSYEQYF
TGTGCCAGCAGGTCGACAGGGCACTCCTACGAGCAGTACTTC
>TRBV13|TRBJ2-7|.|.
CASQERLRAYEQYF
TGTGCCAGCCAAGAGAGGTTGCGCGCCTACGAGCAGTACTTC
>TRBV4-1|TRBJ1-1|.|.
CASSQDLAGRTEAFF
TGCGCCAGCAGCCAAGATCTGGCAGGGAGGACTGAAGCTTTCTTT
>TRBV5-8|TRBJ2-1|.|.
CASSFPSENEQFF
TGTGCCAGCAGCTTCCCTTCGGAGAATGAGCAGTTCTTC
>TRBV2|TRBJ2-1|.|.
CASSESWGNEQFF
TGTGCCAGCAGTGAAAGTTGGGGAAATGAGCAGTTCTTC
>TRBV6-5|TRBJ2-3|.|.
CASTFPQTDTQYF
TGTGCCAGCACCTTCCCACAGACAGATACGCAGTATTTT
>TRBV27|TRBJ1-1|.|once
CASSFRDTEAFF
TGTGCCAGCAGTTTCCGAGACACTGAAGCTTTCTTT
>TRBV5-1|TRBJ1-5|.|.
CASSVEGASNQPQHF
TGCGCCAGCAGCGTGGAAGGGGCTAGCAATCAGCCCCAGCATTTT
>TRBV18|TRBJ2-1|.|.
CASSPNQGRSYNEQFF
TGTGCCAGCTCACCGAACCAGGGTCGCTCCTACAATGAGCAGTTCTTC
>TRBV3-1/TRBV3-2|TRBJ2-7|TRBD1|.
CASSRPSGTGDYRSYEQYF
TGTGCCAGCAGCCGCCCCTCCGGGACAGGGGATTATAGATCGTACGAGCAGTACTTC
>TRBV18|TRBJ2-4|.|.
CASSHEAKNIQYF
TGTGCCAGCTCACACGAAGCCAAAAACATTCAGTACTTC
>TRBV28|TRBJ1-1|.|few
CASRLTLAIDEAFF
TGTGCCAGCAGATTGACACTGGCTATAGATGAAGCTTTCTTT
>TRBV11-2|TRBJ2-2|.|.
CASSFIGELFF
TGTGCCAGCAGCTTCATAGGGGAGCTGTTTTTT
>TRBV20-1|TRBJ1-1|.|.
CSATMNTEAFF
TGCAGTGCCACAATGAACACTGAAGCTTTCTTT
>TRBV18|TRBJ1-4|TRBD1|.
CASSPPGQGGEKLFF
TGTGCCAGCTCACCACCGGGACAGGGCGGTGAAAAACTGTTTTTT
>TRBV12-3/TRBV12-4|TRBJ2-3|.|.
CASSLPGADTQYF
TGTGCCAGCAGTTTACCCGGGGCAGATACGCAGTATTTT
>TRBV15|TRBJ1-1|TRBD1|.
CATSARGRGTEAFF
TGTGCCACCAGCGCTAGGGGGCGAGGCACTGAAGCTTTCTTT
>TRBV20-1|TRBJ2-1|.|.
CSASKAGEVGGNEQFF
TGCAGTGCTAGTAAGGCAGGCGAAGTGGGTGGTAATGAGCAGTTCTTC
>TRBV4-1|TRBJ1-1|.|.
CASSQVLQEPNTEAFF
TGCGCCAGCAGCCAAGTGCTTCAGGAGCCGAACACTGAAGCTTTCTTT
>TRBV7-2|TRBJ1-1|.|.
CASSPRGSRGTEAFF
TGTGCCAGCAGCCCCCGAGGGAGTAGGGGCACTGAAGCTTTCTTT
>TRBV5-1|TRBJ2-1|TRBD2|once
CASSFEREGYEQFF
TGCGCCAGCAGCTTTGAGCGGGAGGGGTATGAGCAGTTCTTC
>TRBV5-4|TRBJ1-1|.|.
CASQRGNTEAFF
TGTGCCAGTCAACGGGGGAACACTGAAGCTTTCTTT
>TRBV5-1|TRBJ2-3|TRBD2|.
CASVNLPGTSGGPSTDTQYF
TGCGCCAGCGTTAACCTCCCTGGGACTAGCGGGGGCCCCAGCACAGATACGCAGTATTTT
>TRBV5-8|TRBJ1-1|.|.
CASSSYRLGEAFF
TGTGCCAGCAGCTCTTACAGGTTAGGTGAAGCTTTCTTT
>TRBV19|TRBJ2-1|.|.
CASSSQTGEQFF
TGTGCCAGTAGCTCCCAGACAGGTGAGCAGTTCTTC
>TRBV27|TRBJ1-2|TRBD1|.
CASSAGQVLNYGYTF
TGTGCCAGCAGTGCCGGACAGGTGCTGAACTATGGCTACACCTTC
>TRBV5-4|TRBJ2-1|.|.
CASSMDYEQFF
TGTGCCAGCAGCATGGACTATGAGCAGTTCTTC
>TRBV4-1|TRBJ2-5|TRBD1|.
CASSQHETGRTQYF
TGCGCCAGCAGCCAACACGAGACAGGGAGGACCCAGTACTTC
>TRBV4-2|TRBJ2-1|TRBD2|.
CASSLSGGTLYNEQFF
TGTGCCAGCAGCCTATCGGGGGGAACCCTCTACAATGAGCAGTTCTTC
>TRBV5-6|TRBJ1-1|.|.
CASSFPGEQAFF
TGTGCCAGCAGCTTCCCGGGCGAACAAGCTTTCTTT
>TRBV28|TRBJ1-5|.|.
CAPFLKGVPSNQPQHF
TGTGCCCCTTTCTTGAAGGGGGTCCCTAGCAATCAGCCCCAGCATTTT
>TRBV3-1/TRBV3-2|TRBJ1-2|TRBD1|.
CASSQGGGFGYTF
TGTGCCAGCAGCCAAGGAGGGGGCTTCGGCTACACCTTC
>TRBV5-1|TRBJ1-1|TRBD1|.
CASSLGQGTAFF
TGCGCCAGCAGCTTGGGACAGGGTACAGCTTTCTTT
>TRBV5-6|TRBJ2-3|TRBD2|.
CASISGGAPSTDTQYF
TGTGCCAGCATCTCGGGAGGGGCCCCTTCCACAGATACGCAGTATTTT
>TRBV28|TRBJ2-4|.|.
CASSLGQYEGIQYF
TGTGCCAGCAGTTTAGGACAGTATGAAGGCATTCAGTACTTC
>TRBV2|TRBJ2-3|TRBD1|.
CASSGQGFITDTQYF
TGTGCCAGCAGTGGACAGGGTTTCATCACAGATACGCAGTATTTT
>TRBV9|TRBJ2-1|.|.
CASSPGDAGYNEQFF
TGTGCCAGCAGCCCAGGGGACGCCGGCTACAATGAGCAGTTCTTC
>TRBV5-1|TRBJ2-7|.|.
CASSLAYGSSYEQYF
TGCGCCAGCAGCTTGGCTTATGGCAGCTCCTACGAGCAGTACTTC
>TRBV25-1|TRBJ2-7|.|.
CASSETAHSYEQYF
TGTGCCAGCAGTGAGACGGCCCACTCCTACGAGCAGTACTTC
>TRBV5-1|TRBJ1-1|.|.
CASSLGGVTDEAFF
TGCGCCAGCAGCTTGGGCGGGGTCACCGATGAAGCTTTCTTT